Listed below are T cell receptor beta chains from one sample, sequenced in a study of CD8 T cells in Susac syndrome. TCRdb re-called the immunoSEQ multiplex PCR reads with MiXCR, one entry per CDR3 protein. There are about 180,000 distinct CDR3 sequences in the sample; roughly 94% occur only once, and roughly 0.11% lies in the top ten. Sequencing was performed on CD4+ T cells from PBMCs. The receptor set was obtained from a human donor with Susac syndrome. Each CDR3 is given with its conserved first and last residue. The D gene is left open where the match is weak. Expanded clones get a size class; other rows say once, few or many, or leave the size out.

j_gene	v_gene	d_gene	abundance	CDR3aa	CDR3nt
TRBJ2-5	TRBV7-2	-	-	CASSLADSQGQETQYF	TGTGCCAGCAGCTTAGCGGACAGCCAGGGGCAAGAGACCCAGTACTTC
TRBJ1-5	TRBV12-3/TRBV12-4	-	once	CASSGRERNQPQHF	TGTGCCAGCAGCGGGCGTGAGCGCAATCAGCCCCAGCATTTT
TRBJ2-1	TRBV20-1	TRBD2	once	CSALRTSNEQFF	TGCAGTGCTTTACGGACTAGCAATGAGCAGTTCTTC
TRBJ2-1	TRBV7-9	-	-	CASSSRLPQNEQFF	TGTGCCAGCAGCTCTCGACTTCCGCAGAATGAGCAGTTCTTC
TRBJ1-5	TRBV2	-	-	CASSEGGGRIKPQHF	TGTGCCAGCAGTGAAGGTGGGGGACGGATAAAGCCCCAGCATTTT
TRBJ2-1	TRBV5-4	-	-	CASSLPSENEQFF	TGTGCCAGCAGCTTGCCTAGCGAGAATGAGCAGTTCTTC
TRBJ1-3	TRBV20-1	-	-	CSASSRANTIYF	TGCAGTGCTAGCTCCAGGGCAAACACCATATATTTT
TRBJ2-3	TRBV7-8	TRBD2	once	CASSPWGGEEDTQYF	TGTGCCAGCAGCCCCTGGGGGGGGGAAGAAGATACGCAGTATTTT
TRBJ2-1	TRBV20-1	TRBD2	-	CSARDPGGRASYNEQFF	TGCAGTGCTAGAGATCCGGGGGGGAGAGCGTCCTACAATGAGCAGTTCTTC
TRBJ2-5	TRBV24-1	-	-	CATSDVRGTQYF	TGTGCCACCAGTGACGTTAGAGGGACCCAGTACTTC
TRBJ2-5	TRBV29-1	TRBD2	-	CSAPSALAGGKTQYF	TGCAGCGCCCCATCGGCGCTAGCGGGGGGGAAGACCCAGTACTTC
TRBJ2-7	TRBV3-1	-	-	CASSRGTSTYEQYF	TGTGCCAGCAGCCGAGGAACTAGTACCTACGAGCAGTACTTC
TRBJ2-1	TRBV7-2	TRBD2	-	CASSPPERGSSYNEQFF	TGTGCCAGCAGCCCGCCAGAGCGGGGGAGCTCCTACAATGAGCAGTTCTTC
TRBJ2-1	TRBV7-2	-	-	CASSLAGVPYNEQFF	TGTGCCAGCAGCTTAGCAGGGGTCCCCTACAATGAGCAGTTCTTC
TRBJ1-3	TRBV5-6	-	-	CASNRWGRTSGNTIYF	TGTGCCAGCAACCGATGGGGACGGACCTCTGGAAACACCATATATTTT
TRBJ1-2	TRBV20-1	TRBD1	-	CSSDRGNYGYTF	TGCAGTTCCGACAGGGGGAACTATGGCTACACCTTC
TRBJ2-7	TRBV2	-	-	CASSSQGGHSYEQYF	TGTGCCAGCAGTTCCCAGGGGGGACACTCCTACGAGCAGTACTTC
TRBJ2-3	TRBV14	-	-	CASSQDGGVITDTQYF	TGTGCCAGCAGCCAAGATGGCGGTGTAATCACAGATACGCAGTATTTT
TRBJ2-7	TRBV5-4	-	-	CASSFPDLTLEQYF	TGTGCCAGCAGCTTCCCTGACCTAACCCTCGAGCAGTACTTC
TRBJ2-5	TRBV3-1	-	-	CASSQEGGQYF	TGTGCCAGCAGCCAGGAAGGGGGCCAGTACTTC
TRBJ2-6	TRBV14	-	once	CASSQDSGANVLTF	TGTGCCAGCAGCCAAGACTCTGGGGCCAACGTCCTGACTTTC
TRBJ2-2	TRBV5-4	-	once	CASSQGQSPNTGELFF	TGTGCCAGCAGCCAGGGGCAGAGTCCGAACACCGGGGAGCTGTTTTTT
TRBJ1-4	TRBV20-1	-	-	CSARKGDTNEKLFF	TGCAGTGCTAGAAAGGGGGATACTAATGAAAAACTGTTTTTT
TRBJ2-3	TRBV3-1	-	-	CASTLKGGADTQYF	TGTGCCAGCACCCTAAAGGGGGGCGCAGATACGCAGTATTTT
TRBJ2-1	TRBV6-5	TRBD2	-	CASSYTSGASGEQFF	TGTGCCAGCAGCTACACTAGCGGGGCTTCTGGTGAGCAGTTCTTC
TRBJ1-5	TRBV20-1	-	-	CSATLGNQPQHF	TGCAGTGCTACTTTGGGGAATCAGCCCCAGCATTTT
TRBJ2-2	TRBV7-9	-	-	CASSLDKAGELFF	TGTGCCAGCAGCTTAGACAAGGCCGGGGAGCTGTTTTTT
TRBJ1-1	TRBV19	TRBD1	-	CASSARTGGLNTEAFF	TGTGCCAGTAGTGCCCGGACAGGGGGATTGAACACTGAAGCTTTCTTT
TRBJ2-5	TRBV10-3	TRBD2	-	CAITPGTSAGETQYF	TGTGCCATCACCCCTGGGACTAGCGCCGGCGAGACCCAGTACTTC
TRBJ2-1	TRBV7-2	TRBD1	-	CASSSATGAYNEQFF	TGTGCCAGCAGCTCCGCAACAGGGGCCTACAATGAGCAGTTCTTC
TRBJ1-1	TRBV2	TRBD1	-	CASSLTGGSTEAFF	TGTGCCAGCAGTTTGACAGGGGGAAGCACTGAAGCTTTCTTT
TRBJ2-6	TRBV2	-	-	CASSAQGPGANVLTF	TGTGCCAGCAGTGCACAGGGCCCCGGGGCCAACGTCCTGACTTTC
TRBJ2-1	TRBV9	-	-	CASSVAQTGFCLQPRREQFF	TGTGCCAGCAGCGTAGCTCAAACAGGGTTCTGTCTTCAACCCCGACGTGAGCAGTTCTTC
TRBJ1-1	TRBV20-1	-	-	CSASRQRNTEAFF	TGCAGTGCTAGTCGGCAGCGGAACACTGAAGCTTTCTTT
TRBJ2-5	TRBV28	-	-	CASSSLAGTGSETQYF	TGTGCCAGCAGTTCGCTAGCTGGGACGGGGTCAGAGACCCAGTACTTC
TRBJ2-7	TRBV12-3/TRBV12-4	TRBD1	-	CASSTSGTGLLEQYF	TGTGCCAGCAGTACGTCCGGGACAGGGCTACTCGAGCAGTACTTC
TRBJ2-2	TRBV9	-	-	CASSVVPGGYTGELFF	TGTGCCAGCAGCGTAGTGCCTGGCGGGTACACCGGGGAGCTGTTTTTT
TRBJ2-1	TRBV27	TRBD1	-	CASSPRGLKGGEQFF	TGTGCCAGCAGCCCCAGGGGGCTGAAAGGCGGTGAGCAGTTCTTC
TRBJ2-7	TRBV20-1	-	-	CSALDRIHEQYF	TGCAGTGCCCTCGACAGGATCCACGAGCAGTACTTC